Presented here are 27 T cell receptor beta chains from one specimen sequenced in a study of T cell responses to AZD1222 COVID-19 vaccine. Sequencing used immunoSEQ multiplex PCR; TCRdb keeps in-frame clones, though not all of them. The repertoire holds about 110,000 clones, roughly 89% seen once, with approximately 45% in the top ten. The material was peripheral blood, obtained 28 days after the second AZD1222 dose. These receptors all come from an adult who received the AZD1222 COVID-19 vaccine.

This rearrangement joins TRBV19 to TRBJ2-1, with 9 bases matching TRBD1. After removal of 6 bases from V and 8 bases from J, the junction contained 8 bases not matched to a gene. The CDR3 runs 14 residues. Germline CDR1 reads LNHDA; CDR2 reads SQIVND (reference sequence). The CDR3: CASSRRGQGDEQFF. CDR3 nucleotides: TGTGCCAGTAGCCGGAGGGGACAGGGTGATGAGCAGTTCTTC.

V gene TRBV10-2 combines with J gene TRBJ1-1; 8 bases match TRBD1. Trimming cost V 7 bases and J 3 bases; bases outside gene matches: 4. Looked up from germline, CDR1 is WSHSY and CDR2 is SAAADI. CDR3 length equals 13 residues. CDR3 sequence reads: CASNQGADTEAFF. The CDR3 nucleotides are TGCGCCAGCAATCAGGGGGCCGACACTGAAGCTTTCTTT.

The chain has TRBV30 and TRBJ1-1; D not resolved. Germline V gene sequence: CDR1 GTSNPN, CDR2 SVGIG (reference sequence). The V end lost 8 bases, the J end lost 1 base, and 14 bases lay between the germline ends. The CDR3 has 13 amino acids. CDR3 DNA sequence: TGTGCCCGCGGCAGCTCCAAGAACACTGAAGCTTTCTTT. Translating gives CARGSSKNTEAFF.

The rearrangement joins TRBV7-8 to TRBJ2-2; D gene unclear. The germline gives CDR1 SGHVS, CDR2 FQNEAQ. This CDR3 has 15 amino acids. Trimming left V 5 bases short and J 1 base short, with 11 bases between. CDR3 nucleotide sequence: TGTGCCAGCAGCCCCATCGGCGGGAACACCGGGGAGCTGTTTTTT. Protein: CASSPIGGNTGELFF.

The chain carries TRBV19 and TRBJ1-5, with a tentative D call TRBD1 (5 bases). The CDR3 covers 15 residues. CDR1 is LNHDA and CDR2 is SQIVND in the germline V gene (reference sequence). V was shortened by 1 base and J by 2 bases, with 9 bases between the two germline ends. The CDR3 DNA follows: TGTGCCAGTAGTATAGTGGCGGGGGGCAATCAGCCCCAGCATTTT. It translates to CASSIVAGGNQPQHF.

The V and J genes are TRBV27 and TRBJ1-6, with TRBD1 identical over 7 bases. From germline, CDR1 is MNHEY and CDR2 SMNVEV (reference sequence). The CDR3 is made up of 13 amino acids. Unmatched junction bases numbered 5, after V lost 5 bases and J lost 10 bases. The CDR3 region has the DNA TGTGCCAGCAGTGACAGGGTCGGATCACCCCTCCACTTT. It yields the protein CASSDRVGSPLHF.

The J gene is TRBJ2-7, the V gene TRBV15, with D possibly being TRBD1 (6 bases). The germline V and J ends were trimmed by 5 bases and 2 bases, with 19 bases remaining between them. The CDR3 has 16 residues. Germline V gene data show CDR1 as LNHNV and CDR2 as YYDKDF (reference sequence). DNA of the CDR3: TGTGCCACCAGCCCCCGAGCCGGACAGTTTACCTACGAGCAGTACTTC. Amino acid sequence: CATSPRAGQFTYEQYF.

In this sample, this clone turned up a few times. The chain combines TRBV24-1 with TRBJ2-2, with 10 bases fitting TRBD1. The CDR3 covers 16 residues. The V gene end was trimmed by 3 bases and the J gene end by 3 bases; junction bases not matched to a gene: 3. The V gene's germline CDR1 is KGHDR and CDR2 SFDVKD. The CDR3 coding sequence is TGTGCCACCAGTGATACCGGGACAGGGGACACCGGGGAGCTGTTTTTT. It yields the protein CATSDTGTGDTGELFF.

This clone was seen just once. The chain carries TRBV12-5 and TRBJ2-1, with 7 nucleotides matching TRBD1. The V gene's germline CDR1 is LGHNT and CDR2 FRNRAP. Germline trimming cut 2 bases from V and 6 bases from J; bases unmatched to any gene: 10. There are 16 residues in the CDR3. The CDR3 region is CASGLMTGTAFNEQFF. CDR3 in DNA: TGTGCTAGTGGTTTGATGACCGGGACAGCTTTCAATGAGCAGTTCTTC.

The rearrangement joins TRBV9 to TRBJ2-5; no firm D call. Looked up from germline, CDR1 is SGDLS and CDR2 is YYNGEE. Trimming took 4 bases from V and 9 from J, leaving 19 bases between them. The CDR3 is made up of 14 amino acids. CDR3: CASSTVLSSVAQYF. In DNA form, the CDR3 reads TGTGCCAGCAGCACAGTATTATCTTCGGTCGCCCAGTACTTC.

The rearrangement joins TRBV20-1 to TRBJ1-5, with D uncertain. The CDR3 is 11 amino acids. CDR1 is DFQATT and CDR2 is SNEGSKA in the germline V gene (reference sequence). V lost 3 bases and J 11 bases, leaving 11 bases between the germline ends. The CDR3 spells CSAREQSAQHF. The CDR3 nucleotides read TGCAGTGCTAGGGAACAGTCAGCCCAGCATTTT.

The chain has TRBV5-4 and TRBJ2-3; the D gene is possibly TRBD1 (6 bases). V was shortened by 4 bases and J by 5 bases, with 8 bases between the two germline ends. Germline V gene sequence: CDR1 SGHNT, CDR2 YYREEE (reference sequence). The CDR3 runs to 12 residues. The CDR3 DNA sequence: TGTGCCAGCAGCGCAGGGGAAGATACGCAGTATTTT. It specifies CASSAGEDTQYF.

The chain recombines TRBV15 with TRBJ1-6, with unresolved D. Germline CDR1 reads LNHNV; CDR2 reads YYDKDF (reference sequence). V shed 6 bases and J shed 6 bases, with 12 bases lying between them. This CDR3 comprises 14 residues. The CDR3 sequence is CATRALSTNSPLHF. Here the CDR3 DNA reads TGTGCCACCAGGGCACTGAGTACTAATTCACCCCTCCACTTT.

The chain joins TRBV24-1 to TRBJ2-1; 13 positions agree with TRBD2. This CDR3 region has 16 residues. The V gene end was trimmed by 4 bases and the J gene end by 8 bases; junction bases not matched to a gene: 7. Per the germline V gene, CDR1 is KGHDR and CDR2 is SFDVKD. This CDR3 reads CATSDSGLAGEDEQFF. As DNA, the CDR3 is TGTGCCACCAGTGACTCCGGACTAGCGGGAGAGGATGAGCAGTTCTTC.

This rearrangement joins TRBV7-3 to TRBJ1-1; D may be TRBD1 (5 bases). The CDR3 length is 13 residues. V lost 3 bases and J lost 1, with 6 bases in between. Germline V gives CDR1 SGHTA, CDR2 FQGTGA. This chain's CDR3 is CASSFRENTEAFF. CDR3 nucleotide sequence: TGTGCCAGCAGCTTCAGGGAGAACACTGAAGCTTTCTTT.

The chain has TRBV18 and TRBJ1-2; D perhaps matches TRBD1 (5 bases). Germline CDR1 is KGHSH and CDR2 is LQKENI. The CDR3 is made up of 11 amino acids. V lost 4 bases, J lost 7 bases, and 7 bases lay in between. The DNA for the CDR3 is TGTGCCAGCTCACTTGACAGTGGCTACACCTTC. This encodes CASSLDSGYTF.

The chain employs TRBV10-2 and TRBJ2-7, with D maybe TRBD2 (5 bases). CDR1 WSHSY and CDR2 SAAADI come from the germline V gene. The V and J ends lost 4 bases and 0 bases respectively, with 10 bases between them. There are 14 residues in the CDR3. The DNA for the CDR3 is TGCGCCAGCAGTGTAGTCAGCGGCTCCTACGAGCAGTACTTC. This codes for CASSVVSGSYEQYF.

The J gene is TRBJ1-5, the V gene TRBV19; 11 bases match TRBD1. Germline-derived CDR1 and CDR2 are LNHDA and SQIVND (reference sequence). V was clipped by 5 bases and J by 2 bases; unmatched bases: 8. There are 17 residues in the CDR3. The CDR3 loop is CASSSLDRGLGNQPQHF. In nucleotides, the CDR3 is TGTGCCAGTAGTTCTCTGGACAGGGGGCTAGGCAATCAGCCCCAGCATTTT.

The rearrangement joins TRBV11-2 to TRBJ1-2; 7 bases map to TRBD1. The germline V gene has CDR1 SGHAT and CDR2 FQNNGV. With 2 bases clipped from V and 2 bases from J, the junction kept 5 bases outside the gene matches. The length of the CDR3 is 15 residues. In nucleotides, the CDR3 is TGTGCCAGCAGCTTAACCGGGACAGAAAACTATGGCTACACCTTC. Translating gives CASSLTGTENYGYTF.

In its sample, this clone was seen a few times. The chain joins TRBV29-1 to TRBJ2-7, with 7 bases lining up with TRBD1. This CDR3 has 14 residues. Germline CDR1 SQVTM, CDR2 ANQGSEA. The V gene end was trimmed by 5 bases and the J gene end by 10 bases; junction bases not matched to a gene: 17. The CDR3 DNA is TGCAGCGTTCTATCGACAGGGCTTGGGGCTTTTCAGTACTTC. Protein: CSVLSTGLGAFQYF.

This clone was counted once. V usage is TRBV11-3 and J usage is TRBJ2-5; 9 nucleotides match TRBD1. The CDR3 has 13 residues. In germline, CDR1 is SGHNT, CDR2 YENEEA. J was trimmed by 4 bases and V by 5 bases; bases with no gene match: 2. CDR3 sequence: CASSLGQGETQYF. Here the CDR3 DNA reads TGTGCCAGCAGCCTGGGACAGGGAGAGACCCAGTACTTC.

The chain recombines TRBV18 with TRBJ2-7; no clear D. This CDR3 is built from 12 residues. V was clipped by 0 bases and J by 6 bases, with 6 bases between them. Per germline, CDR1 KGHSH and CDR2 LQKENI. In DNA form, the CDR3 reads TGTGCCAGCTCACCACCTATGGGCGAGCAGTACTTC. It encodes CASSPPMGEQYF.

The chain couples TRBV6-5 to TRBJ1-3; possibly TRBD1 for D (6 bases). Trimming shortened V by 5 bases and J by 1 base, and 12 bases separated the two germline ends. CDR3 length equals 15 residues. Germline V gene sequence: CDR1 MNHEY, CDR2 SVGAGI. Here the CDR3 reads CASSPDRRSGNTIYF. CDR3 nucleotide sequence: TGTGCCAGCAGTCCAGACAGGCGGTCTGGAAACACCATATATTTT.

A few counts support this clone. The V and J genes are TRBV28 and TRBJ2-1; TRBD2 might be the D (7 bases). Germline lookup yields CDR1 MDHEN and CDR2 SYDVKM. The ends were cut back, 5 bases at V and 7 bases at J, with 21 bases in the middle. The CDR3 has 16 residues. The CDR3 protein is CASSPGGAGKSNEQFF. The CDR3 coding sequence is TGTGCCAGCAGTCCTGGGGGGGCAGGGAAGTCGAATGAGCAGTTCTTC.

In this sample, this clone turned up once. The chain uses TRBV6-6 and TRBJ1-1, with unresolved D. The CDR3 loop spans 12 amino acids. Germline CDR1 is MNHNY and CDR2 is SVGAGI (reference sequence). V was shortened by 0 bases and J by 11 bases, with 10 bases between the two germline ends. As DNA, the CDR3 is TGTGCCAGCAGTTACTCGAAGGGTGGTGCTTTCTTT. It translates to CASSYSKGGAFF.

V usage is TRBV30 and J usage is TRBJ2-1; 10 bases fit TRBD2. Germline CDR1 GTSNPN, CDR2 SVGIG (reference sequence). With 1 base clipped from V and 4 bases from J, the junction kept 7 bases outside the gene matches. The CDR3 is 16 amino acids. In DNA form, the CDR3 reads TGTGCCTGGAGTGGGACTAGCGGTATCCTTTACAATGAGCAGTTCTTC. This sequence encodes CAWSGTSGILYNEQFF.

This clone was observed a single time. The rearrangement joins TRBV13 to TRBJ2-4; D might be TRBD1 (6 bases). The germline V and J ends were trimmed by 5 bases and 5 bases, with 16 bases remaining between them. Germline V lookup: CDR1 PRHDT, CDR2 FYEKMQ (reference sequence). The CDR3 extends over 15 amino acids. CDR3 DNA sequence: TGTGCCAGCAGCGATGCACAGGGAGACGAAAACATTCAGTACTTC. This sequence encodes CASSDAQGDENIQYF.